This T cell receptor (beta chain) came from a study of shared clonotypes between healthy human individuals. Naive CD8 isolation took CD45RO-negative cells positively selected for CCR7 and excluded terminally differentiated effector memory CD45RA+ cells. Per germline, CDR1 MGHRA and CDR2 YSYEKL. The CDR3 sequence is 12 residues long. Trimming cost V 1 base and J 6 bases, with 5 bases left between them. Around 200 ng DNA, approximately 30,000 T cell genomes, went into each sorted-subset replicate PCR. Method: immunoSEQ multiplex PCR; TCRdb's copy keeps in-frame clones and lacks some. The sample shows about 2 million clones, roughly 94% of them seen only once.

The rearrangement uses TRBV4-1 and TRBJ2-3; D gene ambiguous. The origin of this receptor is a man younger than 30 in good health. Sequencing was performed on naive CD8+ T cells sorted from blood. CDR3 in DNA: TGCGCCAGCAGCCAAGGGTCGGATACGCAGTATTTT. It specifies CASSQGSDTQYF.